Listed here is a single T cell receptor (beta chain). Antigen specificity is unknown. This PCR relied on a set of 60 Vbeta primers and 13 Jbeta primers. Sequenced by immunoSEQ multiplex PCR; TCRdb stores in-frame clones only, minus some. The data contain 150,000 to 200,000 clones, approximately 82% of them singletons. The data were taken from a study of cytomegalovirus exposure and HLA in healthy donors. Study details: An earlier analysis found some 120 million unique TCR beta sequences from approximately 190 million T cells. Notes on the study in general: Later genetic work tied a missense DCLRE1C variant to beta-chain V and J trimming. Among donors in an Asian-associated ancestry cluster, a later analysis reportedly found fewer N-insertions than the roughly 610-donor mean. An apparent linkage of common viral pathogens to several of the most significant clusters emerged in a later analysis.

Germline V gene lookup returns CDR1 SQVTM and CDR2 ANQGSEA. V was clipped by 1 base and J by 3 bases, with 16 bases between them. CDR3 size: 16 residues. J is TRBJ2-1 and V is TRBV29-1; D is uncertain. The sequence was collected from a woman aged 30 to 39 in good health and CMV-seronegative. The sequencing input was PBMCs. The CDR3: CSVEGARRNNYNEQFF. The CDR3 coding sequence is TGCAGCGTTGAAGGGGCCAGACGGAACAACTACAATGAGCAGTTCTTC.